This TCR beta chain is from a study of CD8 T cells in ankylosing spondylitis. Study-wide findings and caveats: It appeared that ankylosing spondylitis blood was characterized by a TCR beta motif of several highly homologous variants. Earlier work had already found some motif variants in reactive arthritis synovial fluid and blood. In ankylosing spondylitis patients, matched synovial fluid reportedly showed significant enrichment of disease-linked clones.

Quantitative 5'-RACE with molecular barcodes generated TCR beta libraries. A single record per CDR3 protein comes from TCRdb applying MiXCR to the 5' RACE reads. The sample lists 650,000 to 800,000 distinct CDR3 sequences, roughly 19% seen once, with 15% to 20% in the top ten. Per the germline V gene, CDR1 is MNHEY and CDR2 is SMNVEV (reference sequence). The CDR3 has 13 residues. V shed 3 bases, J shed 5 bases, and the junction held 2 bases outside the gene matches. A note on this clonotype: The antigen is unknown.

Sequenced input: blood, either unsorted or a sorted T cell fraction (not recorded which). This receptor was identified in a male donor with ankylosing spondylitis. The J gene is TRBJ2-7, the V gene TRBV27; 9 bases match TRBD1. The CDR3 DNA reads TGTGCCAGCAGTTTTGGGACAGGGAACGAGCAGTACTTC. This sequence encodes CASSFGTGNEQYF.